This is a list of T cell receptor beta chains from one sample in a study of monozygotic twins with inflammatory bowel disease. TCRdb re-called the 5' RACE reads and catalogs CDR3 proteins one per entry, DNA excluded. This sample's table reports 190,000 or so distinct CDR3 sequences. Sample: blood. The receptors shown here come from a human donor with ulcerative colitis or Crohn's disease, or a healthy co-twin of an affected twin (not recorded which). The CDR3 runs from the conserved cysteine through the conserved F or W. The order of the fields is J gene, V gene, CDR3 protein.

TRBJ2-7	TRBV11-2	CASRLDPRSYEQYF
TRBJ2-1	TRBV5-6	CASSLGRGANNEQFF
TRBJ2-5	TRBV5-1	CASSLRRRGETQYF
TRBJ1-5	TRBV7-9	CASSLYGDQPQHF
TRBJ1-2	TRBV6-6	CASSYSARGPGYTF
TRBJ1-6	TRBV18	CASSPRDRVAYNSPLHF
TRBJ1-5	TRBV12-3/TRBV12-4	CASSLGTGKSQPQHF
TRBJ1-1	TRBV20-1	CSAWDIGASFF
TRBJ1-1	TRBV20-1	CSSAGTGDLGTEAFF
TRBJ1-1	TRBV6-6	CASGVMNTEAFF
TRBJ2-5	TRBV10-3	CAIRDRGETQYF